Given below is one T cell receptor (beta chain) in context. The target antigen is unknown. The PCR ran on 60 Vbeta and 13 Jbeta primers. TCRdb's table, derived via immunoSEQ multiplex PCR, lists solely in-frame clones and lacks some. The sample yields around 150,000 clones, approximately 88% seen once. Germline V gene data show CDR1 as SGHVS and CDR2 as FQNEAQ. The CDR3 consists of 15 residues. V shed 1 base and J 6 bases; nucleotides not matched to a gene: 4. The data are from a study of cytomegalovirus exposure and HLA in healthy donors. Overall study results and limits: In a later analysis, more than 15,000 TCR beta sequences were associated with HLA alleles at 0.05 false discovery rate. Later examination showed HLA-associated TCR beta chains had greater clonal expansion than equally common others. In vitro data verified a few CMV-associated chains as specific for CMV antigens.

The clonotype originates from a woman aged 35 to 49 in good health and CMV-seronegative. This rearrangement joins TRBV7-8 to TRBJ2-1; 9 nucleotides align to TRBD2. The sample taken for sequencing was PBMCs. CDR3 coding DNA: TGTGCCAGCAGCTTAGACGCTAGCGGGACCAATGAGCAGTTCTTC. This encodes CASSLDASGTNEQFF.